This T cell receptor beta chain came from a study of T cell responses to AZD1222 COVID-19 vaccine. Study conclusions and caveats: Spike-specific TCR breadth and depth rose after two AZD1222 doses. Unmutated variant regions are reportedly the target of nearly half of TCRs that are spike-specific.

As regards this clone: Its antigen is unidentified.

The protocol was immunoSEQ multiplex PCR, while the TCRdb copy is restricted to in-frame clones and leaves out a portion. The table has under 95,000 clones, over 85% seen once. Source: peripheral blood, taken on day 0 of AZD1222 vaccination. This TCR came from an adult in good health.

The CDR3 nucleotides read TGTGCCAGCAGCTTAGGAGCAGGGTCTAGCACAGATACGCAGTATTTT. Translation gives CASSLGAGSSTDTQYF. The V gene is TRBV11-2, the J gene TRBJ2-3; a possible D gene is TRBD1 (5 bases). Trimming removed 1 base at V and 0 bases at J, with 11 bases between. This CDR3 region has 16 residues. Germline V gene sequence: CDR1 SGHAT, CDR2 FQNNGV.